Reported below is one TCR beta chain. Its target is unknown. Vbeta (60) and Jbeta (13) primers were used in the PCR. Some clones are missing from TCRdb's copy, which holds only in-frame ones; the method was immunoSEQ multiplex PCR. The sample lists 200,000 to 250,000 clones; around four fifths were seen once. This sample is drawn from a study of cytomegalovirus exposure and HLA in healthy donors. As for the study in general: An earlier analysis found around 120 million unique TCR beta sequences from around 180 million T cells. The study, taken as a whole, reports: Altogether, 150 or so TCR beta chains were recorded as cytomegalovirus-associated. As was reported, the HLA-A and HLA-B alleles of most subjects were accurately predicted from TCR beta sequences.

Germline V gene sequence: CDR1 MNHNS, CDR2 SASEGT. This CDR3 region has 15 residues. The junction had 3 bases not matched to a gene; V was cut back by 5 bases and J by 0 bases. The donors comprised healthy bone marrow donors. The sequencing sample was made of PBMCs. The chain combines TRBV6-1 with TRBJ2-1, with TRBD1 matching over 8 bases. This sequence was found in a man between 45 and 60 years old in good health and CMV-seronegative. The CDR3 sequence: CASSRQGNSYNEQFF. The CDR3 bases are TGTGCCAGCAGTCGACAGGGGAACTCCTACAATGAGCAGTTCTTC.